This T cell receptor beta chain was sequenced for a study of blood T cells in healthy people across ages. A second PCR, run for about 6 to 12 cycles, used a sample-barcoded 5' primer plus a J-beta primer mix. TCRdb re-called the 5' RACE reads with MiXCR, one entry per CDR3 protein. The table lists about 1.5 million distinct CDR3 sequences, about 45% of them singletons. This clonotype was sampled from a woman between 18 and 30 years old in good health. Sequenced: blood.

DNA for the CDR3: TGTGCCAGCAGCCAAGGATGGGCAGTATACAATGAGCAGTACTTC. Its translation is CASSQGWAVYNEQYF. The chain recombines TRBV4-2 with TRBJ2-5; D remains ambiguous. V lost 1 base and J lost 11, with 20 bases in between. Germline assignment: CDR1 LGHNA and CDR2 YNFKEQ. The CDR3 spans 15 residues.